This TCR beta chain was identified in a study of OX40 agonist ivuxolimab in advanced cancers. Profiling relied on immunoSEQ multiplex PCR, and the TCRdb table lists in-frame clones only, not all of them. The data show 42,000 or so clones, with approximately 86% seen just once and around a fifth held by the top ten. The germline gives CDR1 SGDLS, CDR2 YYNGEE. Trimming shortened V by 4 bases and J by 6 bases, and 18 bases separated the two germline ends. The CDR3 covers 15 residues. The material sequenced was CD4+ or CD8+ T cells sorted from blood, taken in a trial of the OX40 agonist ivuxolimab. This TCR derives from an adult with an advanced solid tumor such as melanoma, head and neck, liver or kidney cancer. The chain has TRBV9 and TRBJ2-3, with D maybe TRBD2 (7 bases). CDR3 protein: CASSPGGPGFDTQYF. The CDR3 bases are TGTGCCAGCAGCCCCGGGGGGCCCGGATTTGATACGCAGTATTTT.